Listed below are T cell receptor beta chains from one sample, sequenced in a study of blood T cells in healthy people across ages. Each CDR3 protein is one row after TCRdb ran MiXCR on the 5' RACE reads. The sample holds about 780,000 distinct CDR3 sequences; about 45% are singletons and the top ten take around 18%. Source material: blood. The receptors stem from a man older than 75 in good health. The CDR3 runs from the conserved cysteine through the conserved F or W. Each record gives: CDR3 length, clone size, D gene, J gene, V gene, CDR3 DNA, CDR3 protein. D genes are given only for firm matches. Not all rows give a size; the values are once, few, many and, for expanded clones, a class.

length: 15
size: -
D: TRBD2
J: TRBJ2-3
V: TRBV6-2/TRBV6-3
DNA: TGTGCCAGCAGCGGATCTAGCGGGAGGCCAGATACGCAGTATTTT
CDR3: CASSGSSGRPDTQYF

length: 15
size: -
D: -
J: TRBJ2-7
V: TRBV10-3
DNA: TGTGCCATCAGTGAGTCGGCACAAGGGCTCTACGAGCAGTACTTC
CDR3: CAISESAQGLYEQYF

length: 17
size: many
D: TRBD2
J: TRBJ2-5
V: TRBV7-2
DNA: TGTGCCAGCAGCTTAGCGGCTAGCGGGAGATTGGGAGAGACCCAGTACTTC
CDR3: CASSLAASGRLGETQYF

length: 16
size: few
D: TRBD2
J: TRBJ2-3
V: TRBV18
DNA: TGTGCCAGCTCACCGGTGGCTAGCGGGAATTCAGATACGCAGTATTTT
CDR3: CASSPVASGNSDTQYF

length: 15
size: few
D: TRBD1
J: TRBJ2-7
V: TRBV7-2
DNA: TGTGCCAGCAGCTTAGGGGACAGGGGGCGACGCGAGCAGTACTTC
CDR3: CASSLGDRGRREQYF

length: 17
size: few
D: TRBD2
J: TRBJ2-3
V: TRBV7-2
DNA: TGTGCCAGCAGCTTCACGACTAGCGGGATTAGCACAGATACGCAGTATTTT
CDR3: CASSFTTSGISTDTQYF

length: 17
size: -
D: -
J: TRBJ2-6
V: TRBV6-1
DNA: TGTGCCAGCAGCCTCAAGGTGGGGGGAGCTGGGGCCAACGTCCCGACTTTC
CDR3: CASSLKVGGAGANVPTF

length: 15
size: many
D: -
J: TRBJ2-5
V: TRBV10-2
DNA: TGCGCCAGCAGTGAGACGGGAGAGGAGGGAGAGACCCAGTACTTC
CDR3: CASSETGEEGETQYF

length: 15
size: few
D: -
J: TRBJ2-7
V: TRBV28
DNA: TGTGCCAGCAGTTTAGCGGCAGGGGACCCCTACGAGCAGTACTTC
CDR3: CASSLAAGDPYEQYF

length: 15
size: many
D: -
J: TRBJ2-3
V: TRBV4-2
DNA: TGTGCCAGCAGCCAACAGCAGGGAAGCACAGATACGCAGTATTTT
CDR3: CASSQQQGSTDTQYF

length: 12
size: -
D: TRBD2
J: TRBJ2-1
V: TRBV20-1
DNA: TGCAGTGCAAAACTAGCGGGAAATGAGCAGTTCTTC
CDR3: CSAKLAGNEQFF

length: 17
size: -
D: -
J: TRBJ1-2
V: TRBV27
DNA: TGTGCCAGCAGTTTAGGCCCGATCGGGGGGGGTAACTATGGCTACACCTTC
CDR3: CASSLGPIGGGNYGYTF

length: 14
size: -
D: -
J: TRBJ2-7
V: TRBV3-1
DNA: TGTGCCAGCAGCCAAGGGGCAGGGTACTACGAGCAGTACTTC
CDR3: CASSQGAGYYEQYF

length: 16
size: -
D: TRBD2
J: TRBJ2-3
V: TRBV27
DNA: TGTGCCAGCAGTTTATCTAGCGGGTTTAGCACAGATACGCAGTATTTT
CDR3: CASSLSSGFSTDTQYF

length: 16
size: -
D: TRBD2
J: TRBJ2-5
V: TRBV7-2
DNA: TGTGCCAGCAGCTTAGGTCCGGGGAGGGGACAAGAGACCCAGTACTTC
CDR3: CASSLGPGRGQETQYF

length: 16
size: once
D: -
J: TRBJ1-6
V: TRBV10-3
DNA: TGTACCATCAGTGACGAAACTGGGCCCTATAATTCACCCCTCCACTTT
CDR3: CTISDETGPYNSPLHF

length: 12
size: many
D: -
J: TRBJ2-1
V: TRBV7-2
DNA: TGTGCCAGCAGCTTCACACCCGGGGAGCAGTTCTTC
CDR3: CASSFTPGEQFF

length: 15
size: -
D: TRBD2
J: TRBJ2-1
V: TRBV20-1
DNA: TGCAGTGCTCCCCGACTAGCGGGATCTTCGGCTGAGCAGTTCTTC
CDR3: CSAPRLAGSSAEQFF

length: 15
size: -
D: -
J: TRBJ2-7
V: TRBV5-1
DNA: TGCGCCAGCAGCCAATCCTGGGACGGAACCTACGAGCAGTACTTC
CDR3: CASSQSWDGTYEQYF

length: 15
size: -
D: TRBD2
J: TRBJ2-4
V: TRBV11-2
DNA: TGTGCCAGCAGTCCGACCGGGACTAGGGGAAACATTCAGTACTTC
CDR3: CASSPTGTRGNIQYF

length: 14
size: few
D: TRBD1
J: TRBJ2-7
V: TRBV6-1
DNA: TGTGCCAGCATCCCAGGGGGCAACTGGCTCGAGCAGTACTTC
CDR3: CASIPGGNWLEQYF

length: 15
size: few
D: -
J: TRBJ2-7
V: TRBV7-8
DNA: TGTGCCAGCAGCTTAGCGCAAGCAGGGAGGTACGAGCAGTACTTC
CDR3: CASSLAQAGRYEQYF

length: 15
size: few
D: TRBD2
J: TRBJ2-7
V: TRBV7-2
DNA: TGTGCCAGCAGCTCCCGAGCGGGAGTTCCCTACGAGCAGTACTTC
CDR3: CASSSRAGVPYEQYF

length: 12
size: few
D: -
J: TRBJ2-3
V: TRBV28
DNA: TGTGCCAGCAGGGGGCTCGAGGATACGCAGTATTTT
CDR3: CASRGLEDTQYF

length: 16
size: -
D: -
J: TRBJ2-7
V: TRBV4-2
DNA: TGTGCCAGCAGCCAAGATAGTGGGAGCTCCTACAATGAGCAGTACTTC
CDR3: CASSQDSGSSYNEQYF

length: 16
size: -
D: TRBD2
J: TRBJ2-5
V: TRBV14
DNA: TGTGCCAGCAGCCAAGGGTATTCAGCGGGAGTGAATGAGCAGTACTTC
CDR3: CASSQGYSAGVNEQYF

length: 16
size: -
D: TRBD2
J: TRBJ2-1
V: TRBV5-6
DNA: TGTGCCAGCAGCTTGGTTACTAGCGGGAATTACAATGAGCAGTTCTTC
CDR3: CASSLVTSGNYNEQFF

length: 16
size: -
D: -
J: TRBJ1-5
V: TRBV5-1
DNA: TGCGCCAACAGCTTGGTCCTTCGCAGGGAAGGGCAGCCCCAGCATTTT
CDR3: CANSLVLRREGQPQHF

length: 16
size: -
D: -
J: TRBJ2-1
V: TRBV20-1
DNA: TGCAGTGCTGCAGGAGGAGGCCAGAACTCCTACAATGAGCAGTTCTTC
CDR3: CSAAGGGQNSYNEQFF

length: 12
size: -
D: TRBD2
J: TRBJ2-1
V: TRBV6-1
DNA: TGTGCCAGCAGTGAAGCGCAGCGGGGGCAGTTCTTC
CDR3: CASSEAQRGQFF

length: 14
size: many
D: -
J: TRBJ2-3
V: TRBV7-2
DNA: TGTGCCAGCAGCTTACCCTCGAACACAGATACGCAGTATTTT
CDR3: CASSLPSNTDTQYF

length: 17
size: -
D: -
J: TRBJ2-7
V: TRBV5-1
DNA: TGCGCCAGCAGCTTGGCCTCCGGATGGACGGCTACCTACGAGCAGTACTTC
CDR3: CASSLASGWTATYEQYF

length: 12
size: -
D: -
J: TRBJ2-7
V: TRBV6-6
DNA: TGTGCCAGCGGGACACCCACCTACGAGCAGTACTTC
CDR3: CASGTPTYEQYF

length: 13
size: -
D: -
J: TRBJ2-6
V: TRBV12-3/TRBV12-4
DNA: TGTGCCAGCTTCAGCTCTGGGGCCAACGTCCTGACTTTC
CDR3: CASFSSGANVLTF

length: 15
size: many
D: TRBD1
J: TRBJ2-3
V: TRBV10-3
DNA: TGTGCCATCAGCGAGAACAGGGGCAACACAGATACGCAGTATTTT
CDR3: CAISENRGNTDTQYF

length: 13
size: -
D: TRBD1
J: TRBJ2-4
V: TRBV20-1
DNA: TGCAGTGCTGAGGTCCAGGGGGCTCAGGAGCAGTACTTC
CDR3: CSAEVQGAQEQYF

length: 13
size: -
D: -
J: TRBJ1-1
V: TRBV20-1
DNA: TGCAGTGCTAGAGATCGGTCCGTCACTGAAGCTTTCTTT
CDR3: CSARDRSVTEAFF

length: 16
size: few
D: -
J: TRBJ2-1
V: TRBV6-2/TRBV6-3
DNA: TGTGCCAGCAGTTACTCGATAGGGCAGGCCTACAATGAGCAGTTCTTC
CDR3: CASSYSIGQAYNEQFF

length: 12
size: -
D: -
J: TRBJ1-2
V: TRBV20-1
DNA: TGCAGTGCTAGAGTAGAAGGCTATGGCTACACCTTC
CDR3: CSARVEGYGYTF

length: 17
size: -
D: TRBD1
J: TRBJ2-4
V: TRBV29-1
DNA: TGCAGCGTCGCCCCGAGACAGGGCGGAAACTCGAGCTCGGGGCAGTACTTC
CDR3: CSVAPRQGGNSSSGQYF

length: 18
size: -
D: -
J: TRBJ1-3
V: TRBV20-1
DNA: TGCAGTGCTAGAGATTCGCGTGGACGGCCTGGCTCTGGAAACACCATATATTTT
CDR3: CSARDSRGRPGSGNTIYF

length: 14
size: many
D: TRBD1
J: TRBJ2-5
V: TRBV29-1
DNA: TGCAGCGTCCTTGAGACAGGGGGCCAAGAGACCCAGTACTTC
CDR3: CSVLETGGQETQYF

length: 15
size: many
D: TRBD2
J: TRBJ2-3
V: TRBV20-1
DNA: TGCAGTGCTAGAGATAGCGGGGTCGGGAGTCATACGCAGTATTTT
CDR3: CSARDSGVGSHTQYF

length: 15
size: few
D: TRBD2
J: TRBJ2-3
V: TRBV12-3/TRBV12-4
DNA: TGTGCCAGCAGTTTATCCGGGAGGGTCACAGATACGCAGTATTTT
CDR3: CASSLSGRVTDTQYF

length: 15
size: -
D: -
J: TRBJ2-7
V: TRBV20-1
DNA: TGCAGTGCTAGAGATGAGGCAGGGGAACTTTACGAGCAGTACTTC
CDR3: CSARDEAGELYEQYF

length: 14
size: -
D: -
J: TRBJ1-5
V: TRBV13
DNA: TGTGCCAGCAGTAAACAGGGATACAATCAGCCCCAGCATTTT
CDR3: CASSKQGYNQPQHF

length: 15
size: few
D: TRBD2
J: TRBJ2-1
V: TRBV5-1
DNA: TGCGCCAGCATACTTTACACGGGACTAGTAAGTGAGCAGTTCTTC
CDR3: CASILYTGLVSEQFF

length: 14
size: -
D: -
J: TRBJ1-2
V: TRBV5-1
DNA: TGCGCCAGCAGCTTGGAGGCCGGCCACTATGGCTACACCTTC
CDR3: CASSLEAGHYGYTF

length: 14
size: -
D: -
J: TRBJ2-5
V: TRBV29-1
DNA: TGCAGCGTTGATAGGACAGACAACCAAGAGACCCAGTACTTC
CDR3: CSVDRTDNQETQYF

length: 15
size: -
D: -
J: TRBJ2-3
V: TRBV7-2
DNA: TGTGCCAGCAGCTGGGGAGGAGGGGGCACAGATACGCAGTATTTT
CDR3: CASSWGGGGTDTQYF

length: 15
size: few
D: -
J: TRBJ2-7
V: TRBV2
DNA: TGTGCCAGCAGGAAAGGAGCAGAGGGTCTTTACGAGCAGTACTTC
CDR3: CASRKGAEGLYEQYF

length: 11
size: -
D: -
J: TRBJ2-7
V: TRBV20-1
DNA: TGCAGTGCCGAAGGCCCTTCCGAGCAGTACTTC
CDR3: CSAEGPSEQYF

length: 18
size: many
D: TRBD2
J: TRBJ2-2
V: TRBV6-5
DNA: TGTGCCAGCAGTTTCGGCCTAGCGGTTACGCTAAACACCGGGGAGCTGTTTTTT
CDR3: CASSFGLAVTLNTGELFF